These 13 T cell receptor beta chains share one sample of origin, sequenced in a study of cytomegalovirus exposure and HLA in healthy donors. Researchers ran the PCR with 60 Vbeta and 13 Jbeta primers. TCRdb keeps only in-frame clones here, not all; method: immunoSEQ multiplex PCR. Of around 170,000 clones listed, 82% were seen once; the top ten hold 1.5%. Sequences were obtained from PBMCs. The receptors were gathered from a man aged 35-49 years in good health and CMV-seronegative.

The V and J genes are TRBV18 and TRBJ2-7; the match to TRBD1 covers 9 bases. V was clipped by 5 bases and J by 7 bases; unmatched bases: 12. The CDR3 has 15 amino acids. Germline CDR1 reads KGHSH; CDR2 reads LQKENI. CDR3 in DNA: TGTGCCAGCTCATTTTCCGGGACAGGGACCTTTGAGCAGTACTTC. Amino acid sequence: CASSFSGTGTFEQYF.

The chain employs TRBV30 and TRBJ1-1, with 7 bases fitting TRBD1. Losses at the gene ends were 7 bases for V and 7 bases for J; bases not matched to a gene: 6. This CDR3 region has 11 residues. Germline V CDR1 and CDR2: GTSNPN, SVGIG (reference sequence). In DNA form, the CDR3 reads TGTGCCTCCGCCGCAGGGGGTGAAGCTTTCTTT. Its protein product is CASAAGGEAFF.

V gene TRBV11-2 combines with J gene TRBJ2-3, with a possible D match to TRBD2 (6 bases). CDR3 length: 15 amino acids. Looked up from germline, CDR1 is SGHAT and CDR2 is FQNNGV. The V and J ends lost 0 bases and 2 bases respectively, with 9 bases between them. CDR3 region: CASSLDGGATDTQYF. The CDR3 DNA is TGTGCCAGCAGCTTAGATGGCGGGGCCACAGATACGCAGTATTTT.

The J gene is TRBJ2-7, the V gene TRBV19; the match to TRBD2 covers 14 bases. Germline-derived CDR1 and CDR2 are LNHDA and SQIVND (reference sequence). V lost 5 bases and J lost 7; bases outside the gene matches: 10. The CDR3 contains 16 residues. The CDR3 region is CASSPTSTSGRGEQYF. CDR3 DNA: TGTGCCAGTAGTCCAACTTCGACTAGCGGGAGGGGGGAGCAGTACTTC.

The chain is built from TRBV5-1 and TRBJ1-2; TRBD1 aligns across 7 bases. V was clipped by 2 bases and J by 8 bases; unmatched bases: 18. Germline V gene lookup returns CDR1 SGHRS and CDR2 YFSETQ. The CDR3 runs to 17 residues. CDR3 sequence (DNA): TGCGCCAGCAGCTTCCAGAGTGACAGGGTGCCTTCGATAGGCTACACCTTC. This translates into CASSFQSDRVPSIGYTF.

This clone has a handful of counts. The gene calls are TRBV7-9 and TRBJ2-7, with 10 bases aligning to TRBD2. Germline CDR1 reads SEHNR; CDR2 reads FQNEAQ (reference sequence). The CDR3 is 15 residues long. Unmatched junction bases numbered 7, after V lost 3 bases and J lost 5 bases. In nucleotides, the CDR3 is TGTGCCAGCAGCTTCGGTAGCGGGGGGCCCCACGAGCAGTACTTC. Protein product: CASSFGSGGPHEQYF.

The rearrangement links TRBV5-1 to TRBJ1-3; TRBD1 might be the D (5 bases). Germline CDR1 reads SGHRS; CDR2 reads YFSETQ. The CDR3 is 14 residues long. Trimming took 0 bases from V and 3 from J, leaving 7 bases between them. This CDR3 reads CASSLVGDGNTIYF. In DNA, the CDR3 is TGCGCCAGCAGCTTGGTAGGGGATGGAAACACCATATATTTT.

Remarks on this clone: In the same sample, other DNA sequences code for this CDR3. CDR3 sequence: CASSPRYEQYF. The CDR3 DNA is TGTGCCAGCAGCCCGAGATACGAGCAGTACTTC. The rearrangement joins TRBV7-2 to TRBJ2-7; D unresolved. CDR1 SGHTA and CDR2 FQGNSA come from the germline V gene. Trimming took off 5 bases at V and 4 bases at J, with 6 bases between the two ends. CDR3 length equals 11 residues. Looking up the rest from reference TRBV7-2 and TRBJ2-7 gives the full variable domain: GAGVSQSPSNKVTEKGKDVELRCDPISGHTALYWYRQSLGQGLEFLIYFQGNSAPDKSGLPSDRFSAERTGGSVSTLTIQRTQQEDSAVYLCASSPRYEQYFGPGTRLTVT.

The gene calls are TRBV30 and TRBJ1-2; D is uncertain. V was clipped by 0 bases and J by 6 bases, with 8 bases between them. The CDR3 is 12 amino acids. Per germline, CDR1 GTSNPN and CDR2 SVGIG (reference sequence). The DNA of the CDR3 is TGTGCCTGGAGTGTGGTCGGGAATGGCTACACCTTC. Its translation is CAWSVVGNGYTF.

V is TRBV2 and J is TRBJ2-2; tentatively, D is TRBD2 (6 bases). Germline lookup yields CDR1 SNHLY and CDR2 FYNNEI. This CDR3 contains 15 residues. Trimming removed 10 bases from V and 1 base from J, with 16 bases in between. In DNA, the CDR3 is TGTGCCATTGTCCCCCGGCGGGAGAACACCGGGGAGCTGTTTTTT. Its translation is CAIVPRRENTGELFF.

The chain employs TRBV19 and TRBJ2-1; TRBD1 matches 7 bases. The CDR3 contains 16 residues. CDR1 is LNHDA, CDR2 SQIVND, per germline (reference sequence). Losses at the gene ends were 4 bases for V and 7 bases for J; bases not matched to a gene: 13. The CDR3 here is CASSSRQGRSRNEQFF. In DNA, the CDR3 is TGTGCCAGTAGTAGCCGACAGGGAAGAAGTCGGAATGAGCAGTTCTTC.

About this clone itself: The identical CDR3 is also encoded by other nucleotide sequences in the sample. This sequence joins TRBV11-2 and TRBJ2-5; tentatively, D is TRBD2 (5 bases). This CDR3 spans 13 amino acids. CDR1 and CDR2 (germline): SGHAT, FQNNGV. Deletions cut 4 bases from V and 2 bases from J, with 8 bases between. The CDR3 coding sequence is TGTGCCAGCAGCTCAGGACTGCAAGAGACCCAGTACTTC. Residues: CASSSGLQETQYF.

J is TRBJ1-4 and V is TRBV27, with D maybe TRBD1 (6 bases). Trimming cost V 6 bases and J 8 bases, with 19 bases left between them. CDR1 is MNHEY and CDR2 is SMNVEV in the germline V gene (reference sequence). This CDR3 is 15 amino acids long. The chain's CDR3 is CASRLRQASEEKLFF. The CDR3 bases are TGTGCCAGCAGACTGAGACAGGCTTCGGAAGAAAAACTGTTTTTT. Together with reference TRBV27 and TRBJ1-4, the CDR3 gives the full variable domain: EAQVTQNPRYLITVTGKKLTVTCSQNMNHEYMSWYRQDPGLGLRQIYYSMNVEVTDKGDVPEGYKVSRKEKRNFPLILESPSPNQTSLYFCASRLRQASEEKLFFGSGTQLSVL.